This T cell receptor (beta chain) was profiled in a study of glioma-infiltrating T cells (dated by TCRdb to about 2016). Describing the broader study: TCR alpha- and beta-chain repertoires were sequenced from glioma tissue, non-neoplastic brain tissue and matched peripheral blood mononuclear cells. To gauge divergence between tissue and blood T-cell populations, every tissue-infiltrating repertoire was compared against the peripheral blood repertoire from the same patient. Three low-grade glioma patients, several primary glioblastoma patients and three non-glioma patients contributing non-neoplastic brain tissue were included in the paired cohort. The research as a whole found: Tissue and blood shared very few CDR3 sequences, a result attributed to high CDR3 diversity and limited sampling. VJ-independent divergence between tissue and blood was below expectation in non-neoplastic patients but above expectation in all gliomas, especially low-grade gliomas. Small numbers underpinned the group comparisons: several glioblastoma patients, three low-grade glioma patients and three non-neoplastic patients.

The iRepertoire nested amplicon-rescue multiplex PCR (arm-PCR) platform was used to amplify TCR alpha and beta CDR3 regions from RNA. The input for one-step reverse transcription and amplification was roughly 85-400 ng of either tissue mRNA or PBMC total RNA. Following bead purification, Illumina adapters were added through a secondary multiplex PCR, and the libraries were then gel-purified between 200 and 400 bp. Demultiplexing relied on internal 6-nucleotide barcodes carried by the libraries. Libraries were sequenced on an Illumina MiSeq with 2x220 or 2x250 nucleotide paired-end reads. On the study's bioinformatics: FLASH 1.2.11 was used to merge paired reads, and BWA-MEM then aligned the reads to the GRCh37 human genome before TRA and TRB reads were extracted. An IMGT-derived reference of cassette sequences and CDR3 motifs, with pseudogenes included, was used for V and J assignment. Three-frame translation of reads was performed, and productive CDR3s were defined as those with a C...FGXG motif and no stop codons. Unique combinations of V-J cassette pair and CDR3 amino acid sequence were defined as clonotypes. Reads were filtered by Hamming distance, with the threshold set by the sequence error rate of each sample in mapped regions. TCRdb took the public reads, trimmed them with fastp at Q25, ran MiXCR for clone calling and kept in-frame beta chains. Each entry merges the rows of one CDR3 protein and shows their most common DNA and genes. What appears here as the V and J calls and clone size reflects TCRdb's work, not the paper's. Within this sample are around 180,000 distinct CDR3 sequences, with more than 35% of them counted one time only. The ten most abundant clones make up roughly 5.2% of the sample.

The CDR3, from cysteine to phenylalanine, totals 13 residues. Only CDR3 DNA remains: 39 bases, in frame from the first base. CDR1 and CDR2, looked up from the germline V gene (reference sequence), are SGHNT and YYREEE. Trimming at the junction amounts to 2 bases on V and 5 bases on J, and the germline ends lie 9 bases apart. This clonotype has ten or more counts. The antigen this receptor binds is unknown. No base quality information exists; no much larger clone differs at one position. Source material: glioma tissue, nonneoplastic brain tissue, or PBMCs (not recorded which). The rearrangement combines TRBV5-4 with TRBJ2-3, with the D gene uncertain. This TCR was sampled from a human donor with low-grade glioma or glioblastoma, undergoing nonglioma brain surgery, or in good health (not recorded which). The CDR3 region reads CASSFGLQDTQYF. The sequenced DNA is TGTGCCAGCAGCTTCGGCCTCCAAGATACGCAGTATTTT.